The 4 T cell receptor beta chains below were found in one sample sequenced in a study of blood T cell repertoires in COVID-19. The repertoire was sequenced with immunoSEQ multiplex PCR; TCRdb's copy has only in-frame clones and lacks some. The repertoire includes about 150,000 clones, more than 75% of them detected once, and under 2.5% sits in the top ten. The source material was peripheral blood. The receptors derive from a man in his fifties or sixties with active COVID-19.

V gene TRBV5-6 combines with J gene TRBJ1-1, with a possible D match to TRBD1 (5 bases). This CDR3 contains 15 residues. Germline V gives CDR1 SGHDT, CDR2 YYEEEE. Trimming left V 0 bases short and J 1 base short, with 10 bases between. CDR3 region: CASSLGARANTEAFF. Written as DNA, the CDR3 is TGTGCCAGCAGCTTGGGGGCCAGGGCGAACACTGAAGCTTTCTTT.

The chain is built from TRBV27 and TRBJ2-1, with 11 bases lining up with TRBD2. CDR1 is MNHEY, CDR2 SMNVEV, per germline (reference sequence). The CDR3 length is 13 residues. Trimming removed 2 bases from V and 14 bases from J; junction bases left unmatched: 5. CDR3 amino acids: CASSLGTSGIEFF. CDR3 sequence (DNA): TGTGCCAGCAGTTTAGGGACTAGCGGAATAGAGTTCTTC.

The chain joins TRBV11-2 to TRBJ2-7; D is unresolved. The CDR3 runs to 12 residues. V was pared by 5 bases and J by 2 bases, with 7 bases between. Germline lookup yields CDR1 SGHAT and CDR2 FQNNGV. DNA of the CDR3: TGTGCCAGCAGCCCCTTTACCTACGAGCAGTACTTC. It specifies CASSPFTYEQYF.

This clone has just one count. This chain links TRBV5-1 with TRBJ2-1, with 8 bases lining up with TRBD2. V lost 6 bases and J lost 7; bases outside the gene matches: 9. The CDR3 totals 14 residues. Germline lookup yields CDR1 SGHRS and CDR2 YFSETQ. The CDR3 nucleotides read TGCGCCAGCACCGGGGGGGCCAATAGGAATGAGCAGTTCTTC. Its protein product is CASTGGANRNEQFF.